The present T cell receptor beta chain was sequenced within a study of blood T cell repertoires in COVID-19. In the study overall: Researchers got acute and convalescent COVID-19 samples from the United States, Italy and Spain.

Only in-frame clones appear in the TCRdb table, and some are missing; sequencing was by immunoSEQ multiplex PCR. Counted here are 75,000 to 90,000 clones, about 90% occurring once; the ten biggest clones make up more than 6%. Patients at the Seattle site were enrolled during active infection and followed longitudinally. J gave up 8 bases and V 0 bases, and 8 bases lay outside the gene matches. This CDR3 spans 16 amino acids. Germline V CDR1 and CDR2: LNHNV, YYDKDF (reference sequence). Sample: peripheral blood. The source is a young man with COVID-19, enrolled during active disease. The chain recombines TRBV15 with TRBJ2-1; 9 bases fit TRBD1. CDR3 sequence: CATSRDRPGQGYEQFF. The CDR3 DNA reads TGTGCCACCAGCAGAGATCGTCCGGGACAGGGCTATGAGCAGTTCTTC. The whole variable domain, remainder taken from reference TRBV15 and TRBJ2-1, is DAMVIQNPRYQVTQFGKPVTLSCSQTLNHNVMYWYQQKSSQAPKLLFHYYDKDFNNEADTPDNFQSRRPNTSFCFLDIRSPGLGDTAMYLCATSRDRPGQGYEQFFGPGTRLTVL.